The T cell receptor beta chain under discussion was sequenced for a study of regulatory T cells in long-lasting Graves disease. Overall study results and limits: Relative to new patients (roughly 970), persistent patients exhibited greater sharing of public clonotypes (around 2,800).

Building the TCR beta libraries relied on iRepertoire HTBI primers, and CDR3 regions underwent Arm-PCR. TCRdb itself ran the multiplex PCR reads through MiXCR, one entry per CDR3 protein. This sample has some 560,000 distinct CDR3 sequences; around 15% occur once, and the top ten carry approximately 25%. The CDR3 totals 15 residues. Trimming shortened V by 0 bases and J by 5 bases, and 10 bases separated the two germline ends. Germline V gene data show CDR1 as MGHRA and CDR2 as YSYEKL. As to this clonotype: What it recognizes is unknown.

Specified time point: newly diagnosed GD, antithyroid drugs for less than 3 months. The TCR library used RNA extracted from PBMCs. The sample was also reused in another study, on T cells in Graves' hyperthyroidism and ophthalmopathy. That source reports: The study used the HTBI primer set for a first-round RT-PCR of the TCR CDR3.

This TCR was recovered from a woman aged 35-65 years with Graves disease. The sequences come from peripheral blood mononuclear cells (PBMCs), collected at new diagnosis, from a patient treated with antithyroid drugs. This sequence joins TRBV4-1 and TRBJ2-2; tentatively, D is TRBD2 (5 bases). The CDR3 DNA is TGCGCCAGCAGCCAAGAAACCACTAGGACCGGGGAGCTGTTTTTT. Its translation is CASSQETTRTGELFF.